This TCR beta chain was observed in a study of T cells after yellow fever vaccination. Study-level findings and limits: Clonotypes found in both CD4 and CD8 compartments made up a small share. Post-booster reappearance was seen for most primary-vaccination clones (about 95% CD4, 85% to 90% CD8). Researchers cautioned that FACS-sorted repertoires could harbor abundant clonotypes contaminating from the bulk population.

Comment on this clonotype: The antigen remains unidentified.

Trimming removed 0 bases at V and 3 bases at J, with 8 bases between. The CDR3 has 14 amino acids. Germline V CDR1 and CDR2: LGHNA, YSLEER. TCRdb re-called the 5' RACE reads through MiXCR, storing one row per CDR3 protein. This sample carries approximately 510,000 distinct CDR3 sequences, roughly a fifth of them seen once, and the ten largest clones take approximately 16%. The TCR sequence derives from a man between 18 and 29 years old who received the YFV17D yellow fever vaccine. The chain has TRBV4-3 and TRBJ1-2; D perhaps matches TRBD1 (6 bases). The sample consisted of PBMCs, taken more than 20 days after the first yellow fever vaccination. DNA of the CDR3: TGCGCCAGCAGCCAAGAAACAGGGTACTATGGCTACACCTTC. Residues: CASSQETGYYGYTF.